These 10 T cell receptor beta chains were sequenced from one sample in a study of shared clonotypes between healthy human individuals. Measured with immunoSEQ multiplex PCR; TCRdb has only the in-frame clones, and not every one. The sample lists over a million clones, roughly 96% occurring once. Sample: naive CD4+ T cells sorted from blood. Stated subset: CD45RA+ positively selected. These receptors all come from a man aged 25 to 45 in good health.

Only one count was recorded for this clone. The chain links TRBV27 to TRBJ2-7; the D is unclear. This CDR3 spans 13 amino acids. V shed 5 bases and J shed 7 bases, with 15 bases lying between them. The germline V gene encodes CDR1 MNHEY and CDR2 SMNVEV (reference sequence). The CDR3 loop is CASSPLQDQEQYF. The CDR3 nucleotides read TGTGCCAGCAGTCCTCTGCAGGATCAGGAGCAGTACTTC.

V is TRBV10-1 and J is TRBJ2-1, with D possibly matching TRBD2 (6 bases). The ends were cut back, 3 bases at V and 6 bases at J, with 9 bases in the middle. Germline V lookup: CDR1 WNHNN, CDR2 SYGVQD (reference sequence). The CDR3 is made up of 13 amino acids. CDR3 in amino acids: CASSELAGNEQFF. In nucleotides, the CDR3 is TGCGCCAGCAGTGAACTAGCAGGCAATGAGCAGTTCTTC.

The gene calls are TRBV30 and TRBJ1-1; 7 bases fit TRBD1. Germline V gene lookup returns CDR1 GTSNPN and CDR2 SVGIG (reference sequence). The CDR3 runs 15 residues. V was clipped by 4 bases and J by 4 bases; unmatched bases: 12. The CDR3 is CAWKQGRWPGTEAFF. CDR3 bases: TGTGCCTGGAAACAGGGGAGGTGGCCGGGCACTGAAGCTTTCTTT.

The rearrangement uses TRBV28 and TRBJ2-5; 12 bases align to TRBD1. The CDR3 has 16 residues. After removal of 7 bases from V and 4 bases from J, the junction contained 10 bases not matched to a gene. Germline values: CDR1 MDHEN, CDR2 SYDVKM. CDR3 in amino acids: CASTKLRDRGRETQYF. CDR3 DNA: TGTGCCAGCACCAAACTCCGGGACAGGGGGCGAGAGACCCAGTACTTC.

V usage is TRBV11-2 and J usage is TRBJ2-7, with 8 bases that match TRBD2. V was pared by 5 bases and J by 2 bases, with 8 bases of the junction left unmatched. The CDR3 has 15 residues. Germline V gives CDR1 SGHAT, CDR2 FQNNGV. CDR3 amino acids: CASSAGTRNTYEQYF. The CDR3 bases are TGTGCCAGCAGCGCCGGGACTAGGAATACCTACGAGCAGTACTTC. Using reference TRBV11-2 and TRBJ2-7 for the parts outside the CDR3, the full variable domain is EAGVAQSPRYKIIEKRQSVAFWCNPISGHATLYWYQQILGQGPKLLIQFQNNGVVDDSQLPKDRFSAERLKGVDSTLKIQPAKLEDSAVYLCASSAGTRNTYEQYFGPGTRLTVT.

The CDR3 nucleotides are TGTGCCAGCAGCTCCTTTCCCCTACTAGCGGGAGCCGGGACCCAGTACTTC. It is translated as CASSSFPLLAGAGTQYF. The V call is TRBV7-2, the J call TRBJ2-5; TRBD2 matches 11 bases. The CDR3 is 17 residues long. With V trimmed by 4 bases and J by 7 bases, 14 bases remained unmatched. Looked up from germline, CDR1 is SGHTA and CDR2 is FQGNSA.

The rearrangement joins TRBV20-1 to TRBJ2-3, with D maybe TRBD2 (5 bases). CDR3 length equals 11 residues. Per germline, CDR1 DFQATT and CDR2 SNEGSKA (reference sequence). V lost 7 bases, J lost 6 bases, and 11 bases lay in between. The CDR3 bases are TGCAGTGTCTTACTAGTTGATACGCAGTATTTT. Translation: CSVLLVDTQYF.

The rearrangement links TRBV27 to TRBJ1-5; no clear D gene. Trimming pared 2 bases from V and 0 bases from J, leaving 5 bases between. This CDR3 spans 14 amino acids. Germline CDR1 reads MNHEY; CDR2 reads SMNVEV (reference sequence). The CDR3 DNA is TGTGCCAGCAGTTTAAGAGTTAGCAATCAGCCCCAGCATTTT. Translation gives CASSLRVSNQPQHF.

The gene calls are TRBV29-1 and TRBJ2-7; TRBD2 aligns across 10 bases. The CDR3 sequence is 15 residues long. The trim removed 6 bases at V and 4 bases at J, leaving 12 bases unmatched. Per germline, CDR1 SQVTM and CDR2 ANQGSEA. The CDR3 DNA sequence: TGCAGCGTCTCAGTGGGAGCGGGAGGGGGTTACGAGCAGTACTTC. It translates to CSVSVGAGGGYEQYF.

This clone was detected only once. The chain recombines TRBV28 with TRBJ1-3; no clear D. CDR3 size: 12 residues. Trimming left V 2 bases short and J 8 bases short, with 7 bases between. Germline-derived CDR1 and CDR2 are MDHEN and SYDVKM. The CDR3 protein is CASSLLGHTIYF. The CDR3 DNA follows: TGTGCCAGCAGTTTACTCGGCCACACCATATATTTT.